The 19 T cell receptor beta chains given below trace back to one sample, sequenced in a study of spatial heterogeneity in lung cancer. Study-level points and caveats: Mutation counts in tumors were tracked by counts of expanded intratumoral alpha and beta TCRs.

MiXCR, run by TCRdb on the 5' RACE reads, gives a single entry per CDR3 protein. The sample shows over 10,000 distinct CDR3 sequences, around 5.9% of them seen only once. Their specific antigens are unknown. Time point specified: sample taken at primary tumor resection. The sample in question was lung tumor tissue, obtained at surgery. These receptors all stem from a female donor with early-stage non-small cell lung cancer.

This clonotype was recorded many times. Because the library targeted alpha chains, this beta chain is an off-target read whose size means little. The chain recombines TRBV3-1 with TRBJ2-3, with 12 bases that match TRBD2. V dropped 7 bases and J dropped 3; count of bases not matched to a gene: 2. Germline loops: CDR1 LGHDT, CDR2 YNNKEL (reference sequence). This CDR3 is 14 amino acids long. The CDR3 DNA follows: TGTGCCAGCACGACTAGCGGGGGAACAGATACGCAGTATTTT. It specifies CASTTSGGTDTQYF.

This clonotype was detected ten times or more. A library prepared for alpha chains yielded this beta chain as an off-target read; its size is of little meaning. The chain employs TRBV5-5 and TRBJ2-7, with a possible D match to TRBD1 (6 bases). The V end was cut by 4 bases, the J end by 2 bases, with 19 bases between. The CDR3 is 16 residues long. Germline lookup yields CDR1 SGHKS and CDR2 YYEKEE (reference sequence). This CDR3 is CASSAWSQGRAYEQYF. CDR3 in DNA: TGTGCCAGCAGCGCTTGGTCACAGGGTCGCGCCTACGAGCAGTACTTC. Together with reference TRBV5-5 and TRBJ2-7, the CDR3 gives the full variable domain: DAGVTQSPTHLIKTRGQQVTLRCSPISGHKSVSWYQQVLGQGPQFIFQYYEKEERGRGNFPDRFSARQFPNYSSELNVNALLLGDSALYLCASSAWSQGRAYEQYFGPGTRLTVT.

This clonotype was seen at least ten times. Since it is a stray read in a library aimed at alpha chains, this beta chain has a size that is not meaningful. The rearrangement uses TRBV20-1 and TRBJ2-1; D possibly uses TRBD1 or TRBD2 (7 bases each). V gave up 4 bases and J gave up 12 bases, with 13 bases separating them. CDR3 size: 11 residues. CDR1 DFQATT and CDR2 SNEGSKA come from the germline V gene (reference sequence). The CDR3 DNA reads TGCAGTGCTACACTCAGGGGGGGGCAGTTCTTC. It is translated as CSATLRGGQFF.

This clonotype was recorded many times. Being off target in a library aimed at alpha chains, this beta chain has a size of little meaning. The rearrangement links TRBV7-2 to TRBJ2-3; 9 nucleotides agree with TRBD2. The CDR3 extends over 19 amino acids. V was pared by 4 bases and J by 0 bases, with 14 bases of the junction left unmatched. The germline V gene encodes CDR1 SGHTA and CDR2 FQGNSA. The CDR3 DNA follows: TGTGCCAGCAGCTCCCAAGTTAGCGGGGGTGTCTCTAGCACAGATACGCAGTATTTT. This translates into CASSSQVSGGVSSTDTQYF.

This clonotype was counted at least ten times. Little can be read into the size of this beta chain, an off-target read in a library designed for alpha chains. The chain joins TRBV4-1 to TRBJ1-5; D gene uncertain. The ends were cut back, 2 bases at V and 5 bases at J, with 10 bases in the middle. Germline CDR1 and CDR2: MGHRA and YSYEKL. This CDR3 is 14 amino acids long. The CDR3 loop is CASSQLTGDQPQHF. CDR3 DNA: TGCGCCAGCAGCCAACTAACTGGGGATCAGCCCCAGCATTTT.

This clonotype was observed many times. The library was built for alpha chains, so this beta chain is an off-target read and its size means little. V and J are TRBV12-3 or TRBV12-4 and TRBJ2-1; possibly TRBD1 for D (6 bases). V was clipped by 3 bases and J by 7 bases, with 16 bases between them. CDR3 length: 15 amino acids. Written as DNA, the CDR3 is TGTGCCAGCAGTTTGTCGGGAACAGGGAATAATGAGCAGTTCTTC. Its protein product is CASSLSGTGNNEQFF.

This clonotype was recorded many times. This beta chain is a stray read from a library made for alpha chains; its abundance is not meaningful. This sequence joins TRBV2 and TRBJ2-2; 13 bases align to TRBD2. The CDR3 extends over 18 amino acids. V shed 5 bases and J 2 bases; nucleotides not matched to a gene: 8. Germline assignment: CDR1 SNHLY and CDR2 FYNNEI. Here the CDR3 DNA reads TGTGCCAGCAGTTTTGTGGGACTAGCGGGGCTAAACACCGGGGAGCTGTTTTTT. Protein sequence: CASSFVGLAGLNTGELFF.

This clonotype was observed many times. This beta chain appears as a stray read in a library generated for alpha chains; its size is not informative. The rearrangement uses TRBV28 and TRBJ2-7, with 10 bases aligning to TRBD1. The CDR3 contains 16 residues. V dropped 2 bases and J dropped 4; count of bases not matched to a gene: 8. Per the germline V gene, CDR1 is MDHEN and CDR2 is SYDVKM. The CDR3 loop is CASSLVVGTGAYEQYF. As DNA, the CDR3 is TGTGCCAGCAGTTTAGTGGTCGGGACAGGGGCATACGAGCAGTACTTC.

This clonotype came up many times. With the library built for alpha chains, this beta chain is off target and its frequency is not meaningful. The J gene is TRBJ2-7, the V gene TRBV12-3 or TRBV12-4; D remains ambiguous. Trimming cost V 6 bases and J 1 base, with 7 bases left between them. The CDR3 totals 12 residues. This CDR3 reads CASRDGSYEQYF. DNA of the CDR3: TGTGCCAGCAGGGACGGATCCTACGAGCAGTACTTC.

This clonotype was seen at least ten times. With the library built for alpha chains, this beta chain is off target and its frequency is not meaningful. The rearrangement links TRBV28 to TRBJ2-2; D unclear. Germline CDR1 reads MDHEN; CDR2 reads SYDVKM. This CDR3 comprises 14 residues. V lost 9 bases and J lost 3, with 14 bases in between. The DNA of the CDR3 is TGTGCCAGGGAGCCGACTTGGGACACCGGGGAGCTGTTTTTT. This gives the protein CAREPTWDTGELFF.

This clonotype is medium-sized by share. A library made for alpha chains picked up this beta chain off target, so its size means little. The DNA for the CDR3 is TGTGCCAGCAGGGCACTCTCTGGAAACACCATATATTTT. Amino acids: CASRALSGNTIYF. J is TRBJ1-3 and V is TRBV6-5; D gene unclear. Germline V lookup: CDR1 MNHEY, CDR2 SVGAGI. The CDR3 totals 13 residues. The ends were cut back, 6 bases at V and 0 bases at J, with 6 bases in the middle.

This clonotype showed up many times. Since it is a stray read in a library aimed at alpha chains, this beta chain has a size that is not meaningful. The V call is TRBV7-2, the J call TRBJ2-1, with 14 nucleotides matching TRBD2. From germline, CDR1 is SGHTA and CDR2 FQGNSA. The CDR3 consists of 15 residues. The trim removed 4 bases at V and 8 bases at J, leaving 4 bases unmatched. The CDR3 spells CASSSRLAGGDEQFF. The CDR3 nucleotides read TGTGCCAGCAGCTCCCGACTAGCGGGGGGGGATGAGCAGTTCTTC.

This clonotype was recorded at least ten times. Because the library targeted alpha chains, this beta chain is an off-target read whose size means little. This rearrangement joins TRBV6-5 to TRBJ2-2; TRBD2 matches 8 bases. The CDR3 extends over 13 amino acids. CDR1 is MNHEY, CDR2 SVGAGI, per germline. The J segment lost 6 bases and the V segment lost 7 bases, leaving 4 bases of the junction unmatched. CDR3 region: CASNRGGAGELFF. DNA for the CDR3: TGTGCCAGCAACCGGGGGGGTGCCGGGGAGCTGTTTTTT.

There are many counts of this clonotype. As an off-target read in a library built for alpha chains, this beta chain has a frequency of little significance. The genes are TRBV28 and TRBJ1-6; D not resolved. The CDR3 extends over 15 amino acids. Germline V CDR1 and CDR2: MDHEN, SYDVKM. V lost 2 bases to trimming and J lost 10 bases, with 15 bases between them. The DNA of the CDR3 is TGTGCCAGCAGTTTAACTTCATCTGATATCTCACCCCTCCACTTT. Residues: CASSLTSSDISPLHF.

By its share, this clonotype is medium-sized. The library was designed around alpha chains, so this beta chain is a stray read whose abundance carries little weight. The rearrangement links TRBV13 to TRBJ2-7, with TRBD2 identical over 7 bases. V lost 4 bases to trimming and J lost 2 bases; unmatched junction nucleotides: 5. The CDR3 runs to 14 residues. Looked up from germline, CDR1 is PRHDT and CDR2 is FYEKMQ (reference sequence). DNA of the CDR3: TGTGCCAGCAGCTGGAGAAGCGGGGCCTACGAGCAGTACTTC. Translating it yields CASSWRSGAYEQYF.

There are many counts of this clonotype. This beta chain is an off-target read within a library intended for alpha chains, so its frequency means little. V and J are TRBV11-2 and TRBJ2-3; no clear D. CDR3 size: 13 residues. Trimming pared 5 bases from V and 4 bases from J, leaving 10 bases between. Germline-derived CDR1 and CDR2 are SGHAT and FQNNGV. For the CDR3, the DNA is TGTGCCAGCAGCAACCTGGGATCAGATACGCAGTATTTT. Its translation: CASSNLGSDTQYF.

In regard to this clonotype: This beta chain is an off-target read within a library intended for alpha chains, so its frequency means little. V and J are TRBV7-9 and TRBJ2-1; TRBD2 might be the D (6 bases). Trimming left V 5 bases short and J 5 bases short, with 13 bases between. CDR1 and CDR2 from the germline V gene are SEHNR and FQNEAQ (reference sequence). The CDR3 totals 14 residues. CDR3 residues: CASSRGGIHNEQFF. CDR3 DNA sequence: TGTGCCAGCAGCCGCGGAGGGATCCACAATGAGCAGTTCTTC.

This clonotype is labeled as medium-sized. This beta chain is an unintended read in a library built for alpha chains; its size means little. V gene TRBV5-1 combines with J gene TRBJ1-1; perhaps TRBD1 as D (5 bases). This CDR3 has 16 residues. V was pared by 1 base and J by 1 base, with 14 bases between. The germline V gene encodes CDR1 SGHRS and CDR2 YFSETQ. CDR3 in amino acids: CASSLRGGVQNTEAFF. Written as DNA, the CDR3 is TGCGCCAGCAGCTTGCGGGGAGGGGTGCAGAACACTGAAGCTTTCTTT.

This clonotype was observed at least ten times. As an off-target read in a library built for alpha chains, this beta chain has a frequency of little significance. The rearrangement joins TRBV12-3 or TRBV12-4 to TRBJ2-3; 11 bases line up with TRBD1. With V trimmed by 3 bases and J by 3 bases, 2 bases remained unmatched. The CDR3 length is 15 residues. The CDR3 loop reads CASSLGTGGTDTQYF. The CDR3 DNA is TGTGCCAGCAGTTTGGGGACAGGGGGAACAGATACGCAGTATTTT.